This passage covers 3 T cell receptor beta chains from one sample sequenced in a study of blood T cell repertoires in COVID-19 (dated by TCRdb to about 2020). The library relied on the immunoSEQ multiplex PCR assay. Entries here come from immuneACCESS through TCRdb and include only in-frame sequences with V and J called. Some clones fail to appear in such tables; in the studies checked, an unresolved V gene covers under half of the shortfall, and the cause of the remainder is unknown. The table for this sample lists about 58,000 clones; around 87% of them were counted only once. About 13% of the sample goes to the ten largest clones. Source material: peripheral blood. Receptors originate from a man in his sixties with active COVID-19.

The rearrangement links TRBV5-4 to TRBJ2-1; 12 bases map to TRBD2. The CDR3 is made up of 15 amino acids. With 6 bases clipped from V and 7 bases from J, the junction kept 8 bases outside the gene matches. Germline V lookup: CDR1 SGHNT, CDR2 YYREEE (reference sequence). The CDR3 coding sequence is TGTGCCAGCACCCCCGGGACTAGCGGGCCTAATGAGCAGTTCTTC. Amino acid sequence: CASTPGTSGPNEQFF.

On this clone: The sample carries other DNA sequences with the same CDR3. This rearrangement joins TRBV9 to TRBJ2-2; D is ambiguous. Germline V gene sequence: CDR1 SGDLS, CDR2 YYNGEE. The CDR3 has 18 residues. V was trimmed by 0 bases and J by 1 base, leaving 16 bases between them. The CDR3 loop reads CASSVDLTRGLNTGELFF. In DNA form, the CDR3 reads TGTGCCAGCAGCGTAGATCTTACCCGCGGCCTGAACACCGGGGAGCTGTTTTTT.

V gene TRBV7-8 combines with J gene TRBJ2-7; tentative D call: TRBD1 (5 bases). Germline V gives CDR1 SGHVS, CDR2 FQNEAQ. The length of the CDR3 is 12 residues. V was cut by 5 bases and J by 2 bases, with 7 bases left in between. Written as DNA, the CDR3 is TGTGCCAGCAGCAGGGGCCCCTACGAGCAGTACTTC. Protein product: CASSRGPYEQYF.